This T cell receptor (beta chain) is drawn from a study of neurological immune-mediated disorders. Time point noted: longitudinal time-point 1 (baseline). This clonotype was found many times. The V gene lost 5 bases and the J gene lost 4 bases, with 14 bases spanning the gap. From germline, CDR1 is MNHEY and CDR2 SVGEGT. There are 15 residues in the CDR3. MiXCR, applied by TCRdb to the 5' RACE reads, yields one record per CDR3 protein. The sample holds tens of thousands of distinct CDR3 sequences, under 4% seen once. The gene calls are TRBV6-2 or TRBV6-3 and TRBJ2-2, with D perhaps matching TRBD2 (7 bases). This receptor was taken from a woman aged 60-75 years with multiple sclerosis. Sample: PBMCs. CDR3: CASSNQGGGTGELFF. CDR3 nucleotide sequence: TGTGCCAGCAGTAACCAGGGAGGGGGCACCGGGGAGCTGTTTTTT.